This TCR beta chain was sequenced during a study of blood T cell repertoires in COVID-19. About the research overall: Both acute and convalescent COVID-19 samples were obtained from the United States, Italy and Spain. PBMCs, B-cell-depleted T cells, or T cells were the source of the cDNA or gDNA that made up the material.

In germline, CDR1 is SGHRS, CDR2 YFSETQ. J gave up 0 bases and V 4 bases, and 8 bases lay outside the gene matches. The length of the CDR3 is 19 residues. Under the authors' procedure: By means of reference gene primer amplification, nucleated cell counts were estimated. Some clones are missing from TCRdb's copy, which holds only in-frame ones; the method was immunoSEQ multiplex PCR. V and J calls and clone size are copied from that table; D and trimming were computed from the DNA. This sample has some 260,000 clones; 70% to 85% occur once, and the top ten carry more than 4.5%. This clone occurred once.

The chain has TRBV5-1 and TRBJ2-1; 15 bases agree with TRBD2. The material sequenced was peripheral blood. The clonotype was recovered from a woman of 80 years or more with active or convalescent COVID-19. The CDR3 DNA is TGCGCCAGCAGCACCGGACTAGCGGGAGGGCGCAGCTCCTACAATGAGCAGTTCTTC. This translates into CASSTGLAGGRSSYNEQFF.